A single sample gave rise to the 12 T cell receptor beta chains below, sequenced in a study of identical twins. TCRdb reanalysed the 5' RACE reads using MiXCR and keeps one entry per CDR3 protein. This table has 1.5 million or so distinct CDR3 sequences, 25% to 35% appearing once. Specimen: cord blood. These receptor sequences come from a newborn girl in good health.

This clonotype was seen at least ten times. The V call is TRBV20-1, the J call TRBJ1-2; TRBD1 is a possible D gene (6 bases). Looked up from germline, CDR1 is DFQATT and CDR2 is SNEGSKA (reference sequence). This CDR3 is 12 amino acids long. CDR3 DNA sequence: TGCAGCGCTTGGACAGCTAACTATGGCTACACCTTC. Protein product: CSAWTANYGYTF.

CDR3 sequence: CASSRPTGFTDTQYF. CDR3 in DNA: TGTGCCAGCAGCCGACCCACAGGGTTCACAGATACGCAGTATTTT. The chain couples TRBV3-1 to TRBJ2-3; tentatively, D is TRBD1 (6 bases). V lost 4 bases and J 2 bases, leaving 13 bases between the germline ends. The CDR3 has 15 residues. Germline values: CDR1 LGHDT, CDR2 YNNKEL (reference sequence).

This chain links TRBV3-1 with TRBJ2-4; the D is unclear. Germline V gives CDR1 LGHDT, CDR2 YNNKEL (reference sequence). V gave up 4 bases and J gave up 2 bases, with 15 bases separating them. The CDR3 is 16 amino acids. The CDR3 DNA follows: TGTGCCAGCAGCCTCGAACCCCTCCGGACCAAAAACATTCAGTACTTC. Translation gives CASSLEPLRTKNIQYF.

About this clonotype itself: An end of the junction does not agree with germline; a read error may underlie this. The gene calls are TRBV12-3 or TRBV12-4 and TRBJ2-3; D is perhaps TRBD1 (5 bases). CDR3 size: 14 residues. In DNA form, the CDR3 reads TGTGCCAGCAGTTTACGAGACAGCTTAGATACGCCGTATTTT. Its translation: CASSLRDSLDTPYF.

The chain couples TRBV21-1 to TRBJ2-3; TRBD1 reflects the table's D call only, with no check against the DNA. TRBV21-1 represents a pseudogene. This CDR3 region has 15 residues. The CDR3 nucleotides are TGTGCCAGCCCTAAGGACAGGATTGGCGCAGATACGCAGTATTTT. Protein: CASPKDRIGADTQYF.

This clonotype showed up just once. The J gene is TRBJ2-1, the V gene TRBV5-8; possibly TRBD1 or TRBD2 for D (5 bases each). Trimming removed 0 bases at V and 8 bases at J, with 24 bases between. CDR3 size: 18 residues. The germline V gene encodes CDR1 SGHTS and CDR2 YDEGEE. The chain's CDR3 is CASSLEVGGGLPIDEQFF. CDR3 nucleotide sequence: TGTGCCAGCAGCTTGGAGGTTGGTGGGGGTCTTCCGATTGATGAGCAGTTCTTC.

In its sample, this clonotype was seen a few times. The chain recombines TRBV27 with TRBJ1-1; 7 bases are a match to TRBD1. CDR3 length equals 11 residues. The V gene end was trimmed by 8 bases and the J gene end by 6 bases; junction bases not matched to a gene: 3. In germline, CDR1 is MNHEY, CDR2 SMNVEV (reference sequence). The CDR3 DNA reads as TGTGCCAGCGCCCAGGGGGCTGAAGCTTTCTTT. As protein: CASAQGAEAFF.

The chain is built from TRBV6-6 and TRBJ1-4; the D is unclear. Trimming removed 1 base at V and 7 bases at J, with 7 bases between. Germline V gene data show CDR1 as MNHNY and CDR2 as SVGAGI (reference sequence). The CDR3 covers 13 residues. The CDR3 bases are TGTGCCAGCAGTTACTTCGGCGGTGAAAAACTGTTTTTT. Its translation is CASSYFGGEKLFF.

CDR3 loop: CASSLADILNQPQHF. As DNA, the CDR3 is TGTGCCAGCAGCTTGGCAGACATTCTCAATCAGCCCCAGCATTTT. The V and J genes are TRBV5-5 and TRBJ1-5; no definite D call. The CDR3 loop spans 15 amino acids. Trimming removed 0 bases at V and 3 bases at J, with 10 bases between. The germline V gene has CDR1 SGHKS and CDR2 YYEKEE (reference sequence).

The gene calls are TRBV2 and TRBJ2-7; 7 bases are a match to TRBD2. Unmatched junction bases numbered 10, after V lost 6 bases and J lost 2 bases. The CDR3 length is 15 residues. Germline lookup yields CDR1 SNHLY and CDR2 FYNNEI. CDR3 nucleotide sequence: TGTGCCAGCAGCCCTCGGCGGGAGATAACCTACGAGCAGTACTTC. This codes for CASSPRREITYEQYF.

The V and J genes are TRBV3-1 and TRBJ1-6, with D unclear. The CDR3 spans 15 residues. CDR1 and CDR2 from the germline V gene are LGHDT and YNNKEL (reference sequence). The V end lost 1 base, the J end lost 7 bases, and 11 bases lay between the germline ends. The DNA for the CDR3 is TGTGCCAGCAGCCAAGGTGTTACCGTGAATTCACCCCTCCACTTT. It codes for CASSQGVTVNSPLHF.

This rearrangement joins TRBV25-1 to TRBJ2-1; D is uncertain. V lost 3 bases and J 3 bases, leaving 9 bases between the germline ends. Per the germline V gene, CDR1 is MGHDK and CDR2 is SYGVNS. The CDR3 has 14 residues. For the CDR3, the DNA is TGTGCCAGCAGTGACGGACGGAACTACAATGAGCAGTTCTTC. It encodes CASSDGRNYNEQFF.